These 32 T cell receptor beta chains were sequenced from one sample in a study of control samples from healthy donors and cancer patients. The method was immunoSEQ multiplex PCR; TCRdb's version includes in-frame clones alone and lacks a portion of them. The sample lists over 150,000 clones, approximately 94% occurring once. Source material: blood. The receptor source for this set is a man in his forties in good health.

The V gene is TRBV15, the J gene TRBJ1-2; possible D gene TRBD1, 5 bases. The CDR3 covers 14 residues. With 1 base removed from V and 7 bases from J, the gap between germline ends came to 13 bases. Germline assignment: CDR1 LNHNV and CDR2 YYDKDF (reference sequence). The CDR3 loop reads CATSRGKAGSGYTF. CDR3 sequence (DNA): TGTGCCACCAGCAGAGGCAAGGCAGGGAGTGGCTACACCTTC.

This sequence joins TRBV6-2 or TRBV6-3 and TRBJ1-6; D is possibly TRBD1 (5 bases). CDR3 length: 14 amino acids. CDR1 is MNHEY and CDR2 is SVGEGT in the germline V gene. V shed 3 bases and J shed 8 bases, with 11 bases lying between them. CDR3 protein: CASSYSGPHSPLHF. In nucleotides, the CDR3 is TGTGCCAGCAGTTATTCGGGACCCCATTCACCCCTCCACTTT.

The V and J genes are TRBV7-8 and TRBJ1-2; 7 bases agree with TRBD1. The germline V gene has CDR1 SGHVS and CDR2 FQNEAQ. This CDR3 comprises 13 residues. The trim removed 5 bases at V and 5 bases at J, leaving 5 bases unmatched. The CDR3 protein is CASSPGGSYGYTF. The CDR3 DNA reads as TGTGCCAGCAGCCCAGGGGGGTCATATGGCTACACCTTC.

This CDR3 is CASSLAGGITDTQYF. The CDR3 coding sequence is TGTGCCAGCAGTCTAGCGGGGGGTATCACAGATACGCAGTATTTT. The chain employs TRBV2 and TRBJ2-3, with 11 bases identical to TRBD2. The CDR3 spans 15 residues. The J segment lost 2 bases and the V segment lost 5 bases, leaving 3 bases of the junction unmatched. Germline-derived CDR1 and CDR2 are SNHLY and FYNNEI. Supplemented by reference TRBV2 and TRBJ2-3, the full variable domain reads EPEVTQTPSHQVTQMGQEVILRCVPISNHLYFYWYRQILGQKVEFLVSFYNNEISEKSEIFDDQFSVERPDGSNFTLKIRSTKLEDSAMYFCASSLAGGITDTQYFGPGTRLTVL.

This sequence joins TRBV28 and TRBJ1-3, with D possibly being TRBD1 (6 bases). CDR3 size: 15 residues. Trimming cost V 1 base and J 4 bases, with 11 bases left between them. Per the germline V gene, CDR1 is MDHEN and CDR2 is SYDVKM. The DNA of the CDR3 is TGTGCCAGCAGTTTATTGGGGGGCGCGGGAAACACCATATATTTT. This translates into CASSLLGGAGNTIYF. Complete variable domain (other parts from reference TRBV28 and TRBJ1-3): DVKVTQSSRYLVKRTGEKVFLECVQDMDHENMFWYRQDPGLGLRLIYFSYDVKMKEKGDIPEGYSVSREKKERFSLILESASTNQTSMYLCASSLLGGAGNTIYFGEGSWLTVV.

The CDR3 DNA is TGTGCCAGCCAAGACACTGAAGCTTTCTTT. This gives the protein CASQDTEAFF. The V call is TRBV6-4, the J call TRBJ1-1; D not certain. V gave up 8 bases and J gave up 3 bases, with 4 bases separating them. The CDR3 length is 10 residues. CDR1 is MRHNA and CDR2 is SNTAGT in the germline V gene.

The chain carries TRBV29-1 and TRBJ1-2; TRBD1 might be the D (5 bases). The CDR3 sequence is 12 residues long. V was clipped by 7 bases and J by 8 bases, with 17 bases between them. Germline CDR1 reads SQVTM; CDR2 reads ANQGSEA. In nucleotides, the CDR3 is TGCAGCGGGGGCCCAGGGCCCTACGGCTACACCTTC. Its translation: CSGGPGPYGYTF.

V gene TRBV27 combines with J gene TRBJ1-6; D gene uncertain. Germline CDR1 is MNHEY and CDR2 is SMNVEV (reference sequence). Deletions cut 5 bases from V and 7 bases from J, with 12 bases between. The CDR3 extends over 14 amino acids. CDR3 sequence reads: CASSPSNRNSPLHF. The CDR3 nucleotides are TGTGCCAGCAGTCCCAGTAACCGGAATTCACCCCTCCACTTT.

The chain combines TRBV9 with TRBJ1-6; D unclear. Germline CDR1 SGDLS, CDR2 YYNGEE. The CDR3 has 14 residues. Trimming cost V 0 bases and J 7 bases, with 8 bases left between them. The CDR3 coding sequence is TGTGCCAGCAGCGTAGGCCGGGCCAATTCACCCCTCCACTTT. Amino acids: CASSVGRANSPLHF. The full variable domain, completed using reference TRBV9 and TRBJ1-6, is DSGVTQTPKHLITATGQRVTLRCSPRSGDLSVYWYQQSLDQGLQFLIQYYNGEERAKGNILERFSAQQFPDLHSELNLSSLELGDSALYFCASSVGRANSPLHFGNGTRLTVT.

This chain links TRBV7-3 with TRBJ2-3; the match to TRBD1 covers 10 bases. Germline CDR1 and CDR2: SGHTA and FQGTGA. The CDR3 covers 14 residues. Unmatched junction bases numbered 6, after V lost 6 bases and J lost 6 bases. The CDR3 region has the DNA TGTGCCAGCAGTTCCGGGACAGGGGCTGATACGCAGTATTTT. It encodes CASSSGTGADTQYF.

J is TRBJ1-1 and V is TRBV7-9; tentatively, D is TRBD1 (5 bases). V was pared by 1 base and J by 2 bases, with 8 bases between. Germline lookup yields CDR1 SEHNR and CDR2 FQNEAQ (reference sequence). This CDR3 is 14 amino acids long. The CDR3 protein is CASSLGGRNTEAFF. The DNA for the CDR3 is TGTGCCAGCAGCTTAGGGGGCCGTAACACTGAAGCTTTCTTT.

The V and J genes are TRBV24-1 and TRBJ2-3, with 12 bases matching TRBD1. Per the germline V gene, CDR1 is KGHDR and CDR2 is SFDVKD. This CDR3 region has 17 residues. J lost 6 bases, V lost 4 bases, and 10 bases had no gene match. The CDR3 reads CATSDTRDRGRSDTQYF. In nucleotides, the CDR3 is TGTGCCACCAGTGACACCCGGGACAGGGGGCGTTCGGATACGCAGTATTTT.

This chain joins TRBV27 and TRBJ1-3; D perhaps matches TRBD1 (5 bases). V lost 5 bases, J lost 2 bases, and 13 bases lay in between. The length of the CDR3 is 15 residues. CDR1 and CDR2 (germline): MNHEY, SMNVEV (reference sequence). In DNA form, the CDR3 reads TGTGCCAGCAGTCCAGACAGATATCCTGGAAACACCATATATTTT. Translated: CASSPDRYPGNTIYF.

The rearrangement joins TRBV28 to TRBJ1-6, with a weak D call TRBD1 (6 bases). The germline gives CDR1 MDHEN, CDR2 SYDVKM. Trimming stripped 2 bases from V and 9 bases from J, with 14 bases between. The CDR3 is 15 residues long. The CDR3: CASSLRAGGGSPLHF. CDR3 bases: TGTGCCAGCAGTTTACGTGCCGGAGGGGGTTCACCCCTCCACTTT.

The chain recombines TRBV4-2 with TRBJ1-4; 7 nucleotides line up with TRBD1. V lost 4 bases, J lost 2 bases, and 4 bases stayed unmatched. This CDR3 contains 15 residues. Germline values: CDR1 LGHNA, CDR2 YNFKEQ. The DNA of the CDR3 is TGTGCCAGCAGCCTAATGACAGGGACTAATGAAAAACTGTTTTTT. It codes for CASSLMTGTNEKLFF.

The chain recombines TRBV13 with TRBJ1-5, with D possibly matching TRBD1 (5 bases). The CDR3 runs 15 residues. The V end was cut by 4 bases, the J end by 6 bases, with 16 bases between. Germline V gives CDR1 PRHDT, CDR2 FYEKMQ (reference sequence). Here the CDR3 reads CASSSRDAEGQPQHF. CDR3 in DNA: TGTGCCAGCAGCTCCCGGGACGCAGAGGGTCAGCCCCAGCATTTT.

The genes are TRBV18 and TRBJ2-7, with 15 bases lining up with TRBD2. Germline lookup yields CDR1 KGHSH and CDR2 LQKENI. V lost 3 bases to trimming and J lost 6 bases; unmatched junction nucleotides: 9. The CDR3 is 17 amino acids. The CDR3 DNA follows: TGTGCCAGCTCACCCCCCGGGACTAGCGGGGGGCTGGGCGAGCAGTACTTC. Its protein product is CASSPPGTSGGLGEQYF.

The chain joins TRBV19 to TRBJ1-5, with D possibly TRBD1 on 5 matching bases. The germline gives CDR1 LNHDA, CDR2 SQIVND (reference sequence). This CDR3 contains 15 residues. V lost 3 bases to trimming and J lost 1 base, with 10 bases between them. DNA for the CDR3: TGTGCCAGTAGTATTCGTTGGGACAGCAATCAGCCCCAGCATTTT. The encoded protein is CASSIRWDSNQPQHF.

This sequence joins TRBV6-5 and TRBJ1-2, with D maybe TRBD1 (5 bases). The germline gives CDR1 MNHEY, CDR2 SVGAGI. V lost 4 bases, J lost 1 base, and 10 bases lay in between. The CDR3 is 14 residues long. CDR3 DNA: TGTGCCAGCAGTTCTGGGGGAGGTAACTATGGCTACACCTTC. As protein: CASSSGGGNYGYTF.

The chain carries TRBV27 and TRBJ2-7; TRBD2 matches at 13 bases. Germline CDR1 MNHEY, CDR2 SMNVEV (reference sequence). The trim removed 4 bases at V and 3 bases at J, leaving 6 bases unmatched. The CDR3 runs to 16 residues. CDR3 DNA: TGTGCCAGCAGTTGGACTAGCGGGGGAAGTTACTACGAGCAGTACTTC. It specifies CASSWTSGGSYYEQYF.

This clone showed up just a few times. The gene calls are TRBV7-2 and TRBJ1-2; TRBD1 matches at 12 bases. V was pared by 3 bases and J by 8 bases, with 19 bases of the junction left unmatched. Per germline, CDR1 SGHTA and CDR2 FQGNSA. This CDR3 spans 19 amino acids. The CDR3 DNA sequence: TGTGCCAGCAGCTTCAGGAGGCAGTCCGGGACAGGGGGCGCGGGGGGCTACACCTTC. Translating it yields CASSFRRQSGTGGAGGYTF.

The CDR3 loop is CASSPNSRARTDTQYF. DNA of the CDR3: TGTGCCAGCAGCCCGAATAGTAGAGCACGCACAGATACGCAGTATTTT. V and J are TRBV3-1 (or the pseudogene TRBV3-2) and TRBJ2-3; unclear D gene. Looked up from germline, CDR1 is LGHDT and CDR2 is YNNKEL (reference sequence). The V gene lost 4 bases and the J gene lost 1 base, with 15 bases spanning the gap. The CDR3 contains 16 residues.

In nucleotides, the CDR3 is TGTGCCAGCAGCTTAGCGGGGGGGAGCTACGAGCAGTACTTC. Protein sequence: CASSLAGGSYEQYF. The V and J genes are TRBV7-6 and TRBJ2-7; 7 bases agree with TRBD2. J gave up 3 bases and V 0 bases, and 2 bases lay outside the gene matches. From germline, CDR1 is SGHVS and CDR2 FNYEAQ. CDR3 size: 14 residues.

This clone has a single count. CDR3 sequence (DNA): TGTGCCTGGAGTGAGTTGACTGAAGCTTTCTTT. Translation gives CAWSELTEAFF. The chain links TRBV30 to TRBJ1-1; D gene unclear. V was clipped by 1 base and J by 5 bases, with 5 bases between them. CDR1 and CDR2 (germline): GTSNPN, SVGIG (reference sequence). The CDR3 is 11 residues long.

The chain employs TRBV29-1 and TRBJ1-1; 7 bases fit TRBD1. Germline V CDR1 and CDR2: SQVTM, ANQGSEA. V dropped 4 bases and J dropped 7; count of bases not matched to a gene: 12. There are 14 residues in the CDR3. CDR3 bases: TGCAGCGTTGTCCTACAGGGGAAAAAGAATGAAGCTTTCTTT. Amino acid sequence: CSVVLQGKKNEAFF.

This sequence joins TRBV19 and TRBJ1-2; D remains unclear. V was clipped by 3 bases and J by 8 bases, with 13 bases between them. The CDR3 totals 13 residues. Per the germline V gene, CDR1 is LNHDA and CDR2 is SQIVND (reference sequence). CDR3 coding DNA: TGTGCCAGTAGTATCAGGAAAAGTCGGGGCTACACCTTC. Protein: CASSIRKSRGYTF.

Note on this clone: Distinct nucleotide sequences in the sample also encode this CDR3. The chain employs TRBV3-1 (or the pseudogene TRBV3-2) and TRBJ2-2; TRBD2 is a possible D gene (7 bases). The CDR3 has 15 amino acids. V gave up 5 bases and J gave up 3 bases, with 13 bases separating them. CDR1 LGHDT and CDR2 YNNKEL come from the germline V gene (reference sequence). Here the CDR3 reads CASSFRGGHTGELFF. The CDR3, as DNA: TGTGCCAGCAGCTTTAGGGGGGGGCACACCGGGGAGCTGTTTTTT.

The V gene is TRBV27, the J gene TRBJ1-1; D is unresolved. Germline CDR1 reads MNHEY; CDR2 reads SMNVEV (reference sequence). This CDR3 region has 16 residues. V gave up 0 bases and J gave up 1 base, with 12 bases separating them. The CDR3, as DNA: TGTGCCAGCAGTTTATCCCCCCGGGGAAGGAACACTGAAGCTTTCTTT. Its protein product is CASSLSPRGRNTEAFF.

This clone was counted a single time. This chain uses TRBV7-9 with TRBJ1-1, with 9 bases fitting TRBD1. The CDR3 spans 16 residues. V dropped 1 base and J dropped 4; count of bases not matched to a gene: 7. Looked up from germline, CDR1 is SEHNR and CDR2 is FQNEAQ (reference sequence). The DNA for the CDR3 is TGTGCCAGCAGCTTAGGCGGACAGGGGACGGGCACTGAAGCTTTCTTT. This codes for CASSLGGQGTGTEAFF.

This clone was seen a single time. The chain joins TRBV2 to TRBJ1-1; TRBD1 might be the D (6 bases). The CDR3 extends over 13 amino acids. The germline V gene has CDR1 SNHLY and CDR2 FYNNEI. Deletions cut 9 bases from V and 2 bases from J, with 13 bases between. CDR3 in DNA: TGTGCCAGTCAACAGGGAATAAACACTGAAGCTTTCTTT. Its translation: CASQQGINTEAFF.

V and J are TRBV2 and TRBJ1-5; D gene uncertain. Per germline, CDR1 SNHLY and CDR2 FYNNEI. This CDR3 is built from 15 residues. The V and J ends lost 0 bases and 3 bases respectively, with 9 bases between them. CDR3 sequence: CASSEARGHNQPQHF. CDR3 bases: TGTGCCAGCAGTGAAGCGCGCGGGCACAATCAGCCCCAGCATTTT.

The chain is built from TRBV14 and TRBJ1-2; D not resolved. This CDR3 spans 13 amino acids. Trimming left V 0 bases short and J 8 bases short, with 10 bases between. Germline values: CDR1 SGHDN, CDR2 FVKESK. The DNA for the CDR3 is TGTGCCAGCAGCCAAGATGGCTACCGAGGCTACACCTTC. Translation gives CASSQDGYRGYTF.